A single T cell receptor beta chain is shown here with its context. The sample comes from a study of T cell changes during pregnancy in multiple sclerosis. Produced via immunoSEQ multiplex PCR; TCRdb's table is partial and in-frame only. The repertoire holds about 100,000 clones, about 90% seen once, with over 3% in the top ten. Source: peripheral blood, taken in the second trimester of pregnancy. The sequence was collected from a female donor with multiple sclerosis, enrolled in a pregnancy study.

This CDR3 reads CASRPVGYYEQYF. The CDR3 DNA sequence: TGTGCCAGCAGACCGGTCGGGTACTACGAGCAGTACTTC. The V gene is TRBV5-6, the J gene TRBJ2-7; D call uncertain. Trimming removed 5 bases from V and 3 bases from J, with 12 bases in between. The CDR3 has 13 amino acids. CDR1 SGHDT and CDR2 YYEEEE come from the germline V gene. Full variable domain (remainder filled in from reference TRBV5-6 and TRBJ2-7): DAGVTQSPTHLIKTRGQQVTLRCSPKSGHDTVSWYQQALGQGPQFIFQYYEEEERQRGNFPDRFSGHQFPNYSSELNVNALLLGDSALYLCASRPVGYYEQYFGPGTRLTVT.